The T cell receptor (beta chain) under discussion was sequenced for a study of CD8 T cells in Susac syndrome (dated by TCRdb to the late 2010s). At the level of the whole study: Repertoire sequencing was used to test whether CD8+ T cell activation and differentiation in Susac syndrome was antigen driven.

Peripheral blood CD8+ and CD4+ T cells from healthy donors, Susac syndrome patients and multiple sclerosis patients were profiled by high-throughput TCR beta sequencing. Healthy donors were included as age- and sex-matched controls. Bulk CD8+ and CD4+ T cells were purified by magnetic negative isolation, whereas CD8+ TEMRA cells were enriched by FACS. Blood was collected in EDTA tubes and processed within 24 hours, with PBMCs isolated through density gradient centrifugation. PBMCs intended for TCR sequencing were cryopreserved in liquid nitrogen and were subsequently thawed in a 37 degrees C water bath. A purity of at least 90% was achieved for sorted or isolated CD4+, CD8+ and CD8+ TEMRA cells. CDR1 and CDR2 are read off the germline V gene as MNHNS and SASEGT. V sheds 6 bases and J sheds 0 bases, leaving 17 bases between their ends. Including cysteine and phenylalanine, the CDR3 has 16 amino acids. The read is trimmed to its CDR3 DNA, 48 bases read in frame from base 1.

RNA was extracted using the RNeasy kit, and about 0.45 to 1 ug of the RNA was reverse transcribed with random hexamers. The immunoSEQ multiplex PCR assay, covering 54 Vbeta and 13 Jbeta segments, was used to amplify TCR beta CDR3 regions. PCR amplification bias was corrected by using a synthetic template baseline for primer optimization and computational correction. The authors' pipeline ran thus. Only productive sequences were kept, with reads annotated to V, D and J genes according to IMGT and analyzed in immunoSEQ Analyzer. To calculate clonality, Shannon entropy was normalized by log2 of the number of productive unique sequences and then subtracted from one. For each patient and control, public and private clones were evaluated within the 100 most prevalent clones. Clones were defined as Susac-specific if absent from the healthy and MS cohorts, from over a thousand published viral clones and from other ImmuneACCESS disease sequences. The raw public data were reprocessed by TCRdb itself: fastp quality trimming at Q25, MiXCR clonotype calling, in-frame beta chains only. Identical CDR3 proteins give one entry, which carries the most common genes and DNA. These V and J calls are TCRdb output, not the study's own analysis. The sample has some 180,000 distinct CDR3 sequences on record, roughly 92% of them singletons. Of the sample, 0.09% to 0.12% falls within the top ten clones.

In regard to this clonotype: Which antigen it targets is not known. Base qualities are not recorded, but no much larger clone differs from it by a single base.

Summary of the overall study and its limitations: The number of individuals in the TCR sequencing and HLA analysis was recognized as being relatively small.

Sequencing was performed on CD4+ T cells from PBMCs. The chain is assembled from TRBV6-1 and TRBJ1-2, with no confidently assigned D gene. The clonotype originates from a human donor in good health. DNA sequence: TGTGCCAGCAGCCTGTTATCTGGAAATACTAACTATGGCTACACCTTC. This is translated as CASSLLSGNTNYGYTF.